This is a list of T cell receptor beta chains from one sample in a study of radiation and T cells in renal cell carcinoma. The data were produced by immunoSEQ multiplex PCR, yet TCRdb's version contains in-frame clones alone and is incomplete. The data contain 130,000 or so clones, 88% of them singletons. Sequencing was performed on blood, taken from a patient whose treatment included radiotherapy and nephrectomy. The receptors were gathered from a woman between 45 and 60 years old with renal cell carcinoma. CDR3s include the opening cysteine and the closing phenylalanine or tryptophan. A D gene is named only where the DNA matches it firmly. A row's size may be missing; if present it is once, few, many or a size class.

v_gene,j_gene,d_gene,abundance,CDR3nt,CDR3aa
TRBV25-1,TRBJ1-6,NA,NA,TGTGCCAACCAGTCACCCCTCCACTTT,CANQSPLHF
TRBV5-1,TRBJ2-5,TRBD1,NA,TGCGCCAGCAGCTTGGAGTCGACAGGGGTGACGCAGACCCAGTACTTC,CASSLESTGVTQTQYF
TRBV18,TRBJ1-2,NA,NA,TGTGCCAGCTCACCTGAAGAGGGGCACTATGGCTACACCTTC,CASSPEEGHYGYTF
TRBV25-1,TRBJ1-2,NA,once,TGTGCCAGCAGCGGCGAAAGTCGGGATGTTACTAACTATGGCTACACCTTC,CASSGESRDVTNYGYTF
TRBV19,TRBJ1-6,NA,NA,TGTGCCAGTAGTATAGGACCTTCAGATTCACCCCTCCACTTT,CASSIGPSDSPLHF
TRBV29-1,TRBJ2-1,TRBD1,once,TGCAGCGGGGCCCAGGGGGCGAAGGACAATGAGCAGTTCTTC,CSGAQGAKDNEQFF
TRBV14,TRBJ2-1,TRBD2,NA,TGTGCCAGCAGAGAAGCGGGGGGCTTACTAAATGAGCAGTTCTTC,CASREAGGLLNEQFF
TRBV29-1,TRBJ1-1,NA,once,TGCAGCGCGGGGGGACACCCTGAAGCTTTCTTT,CSAGGHPEAFF
TRBV5-6,TRBJ1-5,NA,NA,TGTGCCAGCAGCTTCTCGTTGTCCGGTCAGCCCCAGCATTTT,CASSFSLSGQPQHF
TRBV7-2,TRBJ1-5,NA,NA,TGTGCCAGCAGCTTAGTACCTAATAGCAATCAGCCCCAGCATTTT,CASSLVPNSNQPQHF
TRBV7-8,TRBJ2-1,NA,NA,TGTGCCAGCAGCTTAATGATCTACAATGAGCAGTTCTTC,CASSLMIYNEQFF
TRBV5-1,TRBJ2-3,TRBD2,NA,TGCGCCAGCAGCTTCGGCGGGGGGCAGGCAGATACGCAGTATTTT,CASSFGGGQADTQYF
TRBV6-8,TRBJ1-6,NA,NA,TGTGCCAGCAGCGTCCCCAGGAGGAGCTCCTATAATTCACCCCTCCACTTT,CASSVPRRSSYNSPLHF
TRBV5-1,TRBJ2-1,NA,NA,TGCGCCAGCAGCCCGTGGGCAGGGGGCGGGAGTGAGCAGTTCTTC,CASSPWAGGGSEQFF
TRBV7-7,TRBJ1-2,TRBD1,NA,TGTGCTAGCAGATCGGACAGGGGGTTAGTTCACTATGGCTACACCTTC,CASRSDRGLVHYGYTF
TRBV7-9,TRBJ1-1,NA,NA,TGTGCCAGCAGCCACGACAGTGAAGCTTTCTTT,CASSHDSEAFF
TRBV4-2,TRBJ2-5,NA,once,TGTGCCAGCAGCCAAGATATCCTAGCCCAAGAGACCCAGTACTTC,CASSQDILAQETQYF
TRBV10-3,TRBJ2-3,NA,NA,TGTGCCATCAGTGAGAAGGGGGACACAGATACGCAGTATTTT,CAISEKGDTDTQYF
TRBV6-5,TRBJ2-5,NA,once,TGTGCCAGCAGTTACGGTCAGCAAGAGACCCAGTACTTC,CASSYGQQETQYF
TRBV6-5,TRBJ1-6,NA,NA,TGTGCCACCAGGAAGGGCGATAATTCACCCCTCCACTTT,CATRKGDNSPLHF
TRBV5-4,TRBJ1-2,NA,NA,TGTGCCAGCAGCTTGGGGGGATATAATACTAACTATGGCTACACCTTC,CASSLGGYNTNYGYTF
TRBV2,TRBJ1-2,NA,NA,TGTGCCAGCACCGAAGACGGCGGGACTAACTATGGCTACACCTTC,CASTEDGGTNYGYTF
TRBV2,TRBJ2-1,NA,NA,TGTGCCAGCGGGGGACACCAGCCAGGCAATGAGCAGTTCTTC,CASGGHQPGNEQFF